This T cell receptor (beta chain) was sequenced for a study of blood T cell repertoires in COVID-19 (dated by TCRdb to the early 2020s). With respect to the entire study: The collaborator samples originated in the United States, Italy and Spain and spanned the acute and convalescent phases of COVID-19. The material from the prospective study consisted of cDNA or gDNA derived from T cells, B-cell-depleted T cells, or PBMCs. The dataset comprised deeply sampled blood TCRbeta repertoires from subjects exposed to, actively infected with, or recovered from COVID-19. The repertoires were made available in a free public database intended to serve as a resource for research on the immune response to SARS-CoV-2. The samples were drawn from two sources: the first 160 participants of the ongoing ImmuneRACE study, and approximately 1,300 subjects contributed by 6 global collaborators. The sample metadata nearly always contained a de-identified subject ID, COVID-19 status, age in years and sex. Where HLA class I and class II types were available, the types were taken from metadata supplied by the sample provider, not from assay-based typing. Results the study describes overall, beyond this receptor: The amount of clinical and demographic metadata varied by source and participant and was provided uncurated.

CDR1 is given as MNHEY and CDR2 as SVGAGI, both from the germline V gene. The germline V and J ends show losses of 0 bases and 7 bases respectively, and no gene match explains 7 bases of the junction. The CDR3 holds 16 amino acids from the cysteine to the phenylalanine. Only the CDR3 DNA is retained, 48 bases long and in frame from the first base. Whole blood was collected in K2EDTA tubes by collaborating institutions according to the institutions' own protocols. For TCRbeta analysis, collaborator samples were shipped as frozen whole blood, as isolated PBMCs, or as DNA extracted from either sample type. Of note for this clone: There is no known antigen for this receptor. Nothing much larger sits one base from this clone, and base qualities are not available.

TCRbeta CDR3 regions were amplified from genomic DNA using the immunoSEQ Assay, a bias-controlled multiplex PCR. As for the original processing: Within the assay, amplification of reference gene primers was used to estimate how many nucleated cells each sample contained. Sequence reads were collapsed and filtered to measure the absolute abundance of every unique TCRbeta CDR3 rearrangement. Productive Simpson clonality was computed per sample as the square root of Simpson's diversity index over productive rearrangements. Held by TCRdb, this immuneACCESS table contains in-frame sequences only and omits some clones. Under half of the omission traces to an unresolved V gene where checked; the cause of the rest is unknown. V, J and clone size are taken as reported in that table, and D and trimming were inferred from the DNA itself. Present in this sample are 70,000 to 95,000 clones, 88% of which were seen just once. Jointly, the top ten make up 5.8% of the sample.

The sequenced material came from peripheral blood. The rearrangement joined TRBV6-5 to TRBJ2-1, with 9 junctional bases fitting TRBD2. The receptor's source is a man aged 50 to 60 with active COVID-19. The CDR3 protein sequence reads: CASSYSRLAAENEQFF. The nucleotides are TGTGCCAGCAGTTACTCGAGACTAGCGGCCGAAAATGAGCAGTTCTTC.